The 17 T cell receptor beta chains presented below share a single source sample, sequenced in a study of blood T cell repertoires in COVID-19 (dated by TCRdb to 2020 to 2022). Receptor amplification or capture employed the immunoSEQ multiplex PCR assay. As stored in TCRdb, this immuneACCESS dataset retains in-frame rearrangements with V and J assigned. A fraction of the clones does not appear; measured against another copy, unresolved V genes explain less than half of the discrepancy, and the remainder lacks a known reason. The sample table holds about 110,000 clones, of which roughly 87% were seen once. The ten biggest clones cover about 5% of the sample. The sequenced material came from peripheral blood. The origin of the receptors is a human donor in a cohort sampled during active COVID-19.

The chain has TRBV5-1 and TRBJ1-4; TRBD1 is a possible D gene (6 bases). With 0 bases removed from V and 8 bases from J, the gap between germline ends came to 17 bases. The CDR3 totals 16 residues. Germline V gene sequence: CDR1 SGHRS, CDR2 YFSETQ. The DNA of the CDR3 is TGCGCCAGCAGCTTGGGTATATCCAGGGGAGGGGAAAAACTGTTTTTT. Residues: CASSLGISRGGEKLFF.

The genes are TRBV7-2 and TRBJ2-3, with TRBD2 as a possible D gene (6 bases). The V end was cut by 0 bases, the J end by 4 bases, with 8 bases between. Germline V gene lookup returns CDR1 SGHTA and CDR2 FQGNSA. This CDR3 region has 14 residues. CDR3 nucleotides: TGTGCCAGCAGCTTAGCGGGAGGTTCAGATACGCAGTATTTT. Translating it yields CASSLAGGSDTQYF.

The rearrangement uses TRBV21-1 and TRBJ2-3; the tabulated D call, TRBD2, remains unverified against the DNA. TRBV21-1 is tagged as a pseudogene. The CDR3 is 19 amino acids. The CDR3 spells CASKGTSGGAPLGTDTQYF. The DNA for the CDR3 is TGTGCCAGCAAGGGGACTAGCGGGGGGGCCCCTCTGGGCACAGATACGCAGTATTTT.

CDR3 nucleotide sequence: TGTGCCAGCAGGTTTGGGACAGGAACCTACGAGCAGTACTTC. Protein: CASRFGTGTYEQYF. The chain has TRBV6-5 and TRBJ2-7; 8 bases match TRBD1. The CDR3 runs to 14 residues. Per the germline V gene, CDR1 is MNHEY and CDR2 is SVGAGI. The ends lost 6 bases at V and 2 bases at J; junction bases unmatched: 6.

This chain connects TRBV7-8 to TRBJ1-2; perhaps TRBD1 as D (5 bases). From germline, CDR1 is SGHVS and CDR2 FQNEAQ. This CDR3 spans 15 amino acids. V was cut by 5 bases and J by 0 bases, with 13 bases left in between. CDR3 bases: TGTGCCAGCAGCGCCAGGACACAAACTAACTATGGCTACACCTTC. Its protein is CASSARTQTNYGYTF.

This clone was recorded once. The genes are TRBV7-9 and TRBJ1-1, with D possibly TRBD1 on 5 matching bases. Germline assignment: CDR1 SEHNR and CDR2 FQNEAQ (reference sequence). The CDR3 extends over 13 amino acids. Trimming left V 4 bases short and J 1 base short, with 7 bases between. CDR3 nucleotides: TGTGCCAGCAGCTCTGGACAGAACACTGAAGCTTTCTTT. This sequence encodes CASSSGQNTEAFF.

The rearrangement links TRBV9 to TRBJ1-3, with TRBD1 as a possible D gene (5 bases). CDR3 length: 14 amino acids. Trimming shortened V by 3 bases and J by 0 bases, and 7 bases separated the two germline ends. CDR1 and CDR2 (germline): SGDLS, YYNGEE. The CDR3 spells CASSATDSGNTIYF. The CDR3, as DNA: TGTGCCAGCAGCGCGACAGACTCTGGAAACACCATATATTTT.

This chain joins TRBV27 and TRBJ2-1, with 9 bases matching TRBD2. Germline V gives CDR1 MNHEY, CDR2 SMNVEV (reference sequence). V was pared by 6 bases and J by 15 bases, with 9 bases of the junction left unmatched. The CDR3 length is 12 residues. The CDR3 DNA follows: TGTGCCAGCAGCCTCAGCGGGGGGCCACCGTTCTTC. Protein product: CASSLSGGPPFF.

This chain links TRBV7-9 with TRBJ2-1, with 7 bases aligning to TRBD2. V trimming: 7 bases; J trimming: 4 bases; junction bases outside the gene matches: 10. Germline CDR1 reads SEHNR; CDR2 reads FQNEAQ (reference sequence). The length of the CDR3 is 15 residues. CDR3 DNA: TGTGCCAGCACCCCAGCGGGGCCAAGTTACAATGAGCAGTTCTTC. The encoded protein is CASTPAGPSYNEQFF.

This clone was seen once. This chain joins TRBV5-5 and TRBJ1-5, with 9 bases identical to TRBD1. V dropped 3 bases and J dropped 4; count of bases not matched to a gene: 5. Germline V lookup: CDR1 SGHKS, CDR2 YYEKEE (reference sequence). This CDR3 has 15 amino acids. The CDR3: CASSSGQGSNQPQHF. In DNA, the CDR3 is TGTGCCAGCAGCTCGGGACAGGGCTCGAATCAGCCCCAGCATTTT. Together with reference TRBV5-5 and TRBJ1-5, the CDR3 gives the full variable domain: DAGVTQSPTHLIKTRGQQVTLRCSPISGHKSVSWYQQVLGQGPQFIFQYYEKEERGRGNFPDRFSARQFPNYSSELNVNALLLGDSALYLCASSSGQGSNQPQHFGDGTRLSIL.

The chain employs TRBV10-3 and TRBJ1-1; no clear D. The V end was cut by 3 bases, the J end by 6 bases, with 8 bases between. The CDR3 has 12 amino acids. In germline, CDR1 is ENHRY, CDR2 SYGVKD. CDR3 loop: CAISDGTAEAFF. CDR3 sequence (DNA): TGTGCCATCAGTGATGGCACCGCTGAAGCTTTCTTT.

The CDR3 loop is CASSPASTGGNEKLFF. Here the CDR3 DNA reads TGTGCCAGCTCCCCCGCATCGACAGGGGGTAATGAAAAACTGTTTTTT. The gene calls are TRBV18 and TRBJ1-4; 9 nucleotides align to TRBD1. The CDR3 has 16 residues. V was clipped by 6 bases and J by 4 bases; unmatched bases: 9. Germline V gene data show CDR1 as KGHSH and CDR2 as LQKENI.

V usage is TRBV6-1 and J usage is TRBJ1-1; D unresolved. The ends were cut back, 1 base at V and 0 bases at J, with 9 bases in the middle. This CDR3 has 15 residues. Germline CDR1 is MNHNS and CDR2 is SASEGT. This CDR3 reads CASSEVWAVNTEAFF. Here the CDR3 DNA reads TGTGCCAGCAGTGAAGTATGGGCTGTGAACACTGAAGCTTTCTTT.

This clone was picked up one time. This chain connects TRBV7-2 to TRBJ1-2, with TRBD1 matching over 10 bases. Germline V CDR1 and CDR2: SGHTA, FQGNSA. The CDR3 spans 14 residues. V lost 8 bases and J lost 4; bases outside the gene matches: 7. The CDR3 region has the DNA TGTGCCAGCGGAAAGGGGGACAGGGGCTATGGCTACACCTTC. It encodes CASGKGDRGYGYTF.

V gene TRBV7-2 combines with J gene TRBJ2-3; 8 bases map to TRBD2. Unmatched junction bases numbered 7, after V lost 6 bases and J lost 2 bases. The CDR3 has 15 residues. Germline-derived CDR1 and CDR2 are SGHTA and FQGNSA. CDR3 region: CASRPTSGLTDTQYF. DNA for the CDR3: TGTGCCAGCAGACCTACTAGCGGCCTCACAGATACGCAGTATTTT.

The chain joins TRBV7-8 to TRBJ1-2; D gene uncertain. The CDR3 is 12 amino acids. Looked up from germline, CDR1 is SGHVS and CDR2 is FQNEAQ. V was clipped by 5 bases and J by 8 bases, with 12 bases between them. CDR3 residues: CASSLLSGGYTF. The CDR3 DNA reads as TGTGCCAGCAGCCTCCTCAGCGGGGGCTACACCTTC.

V gene TRBV7-2 combines with J gene TRBJ1-2; D may be TRBD1 (5 bases). CDR3 size: 14 residues. V lost 3 bases and J 11 bases, leaving 19 bases between the germline ends. Germline V gene data show CDR1 as SGHTA and CDR2 as FQGNSA. The CDR3 bases are TGTGCCAGCAGCTTTCTAGGGGCGCGCTCCGAGTACACCTTC. This encodes CASSFLGARSEYTF. Supplemented by reference TRBV7-2 and TRBJ1-2, the full variable domain reads GAGVSQSPSNKVTEKGKDVELRCDPISGHTALYWYRQSLGQGLEFLIYFQGNSAPDKSGLPSDRFSAERTGGSVSTLTIQRTQQEDSAVYLCASSFLGARSEYTFGSGTRLTVV.